These 18 T cell receptor beta chains originate from one sample sequenced in a study of vaccination effects on CD4 cells after COVID-19. The antigens for these receptors are not known. Libraries were prepared by immunoSEQ multiplex PCR; TCRdb keeps only in-frame clonotypes and omits some of them. The sample lists 25,000 or so clones, roughly 80% occurring once. Antigen-specific CD4+ T cell clonotypes were called by their expansion after viral peptide-pool culture in ViraFEST. CD4+ T cells were isolated after around 10 days of culture. Either the BNT162b2 or mRNA-1273 vaccine was given to participants in two doses. The sequencing here drew on CD4+ T cells from PBMCs cultured with SARS-CoV-2 spike peptides, taken after COVID-19 vaccination. The receptors shown here come from a human donor who received a COVID-19 vaccine.

The chain employs TRBV5-6 and TRBJ1-1; D may be TRBD1 (6 bases). Trimming left V 0 bases short and J 3 bases short, with 12 bases between. Per germline, CDR1 SGHDT and CDR2 YYEEEE. The CDR3 loop spans 15 amino acids. CDR3 nucleotide sequence: TGTGCCAGCAGCTTGGCAGGACAGCAGTACACTGAAGCTTTCTTT. Translated: CASSLAGQQYTEAFF.

V usage is TRBV11-2 and J usage is TRBJ1-2, with D possibly TRBD1 on 5 matching bases. Between the trimmed V and J ends, which lost 7 bases and 2 bases, there was a span of 20 bases. The CDR3 has 16 residues. Germline CDR1 and CDR2: SGHAT and FQNNGV. This chain's CDR3 is CASNPLVRGKNYGYTF. As DNA, the CDR3 is TGTGCCAGCAACCCCCTGGTTAGGGGTAAAAACTATGGCTACACCTTC.

The chain couples TRBV7-9 to TRBJ1-2, with D hard to call. Trimming took off 7 bases at V and 5 bases at J, with 20 bases between the two ends. There are 15 residues in the CDR3. Germline values: CDR1 SEHNR, CDR2 FQNEAQ (reference sequence). The CDR3: CASKDTGEVGYGYTF. DNA of the CDR3: TGTGCCAGCAAGGATACTGGTGAGGTTGGGTATGGCTACACCTTC.

V is TRBV21-1 and J is TRBJ2-7; TRBD1, the table's D call, lacks a check against the DNA. TRBV21-1 is shown as a pseudogene. CDR3 size: 15 residues. CDR3 amino acids: CASSLTGRCTYEQYF. The CDR3, as DNA: TGTGCCAGCAGTTTGACAGGGCGGTGCACCTACGAGCAGTACTTC.

Only a few counts were recorded for this clone. The genes are TRBV11-2 and TRBJ2-3, with D hard to call. Germline V gene lookup returns CDR1 SGHAT and CDR2 FQNNGV. The CDR3 has 13 amino acids. V lost 5 bases and J 6 bases, leaving 12 bases between the germline ends. The CDR3 sequence is CASSPRVWDTQYF. CDR3 nucleotide sequence: TGTGCCAGCAGCCCCCGGGTCTGGGATACGCAGTATTTT.

The gene calls are TRBV18 and TRBJ2-5; D is ambiguous. CDR1 is KGHSH, CDR2 LQKENI, per germline. This CDR3 region has 16 residues. V lost 3 bases and J 3 bases, leaving 17 bases between the germline ends. The CDR3: CASSPFVGNTEETQYF. CDR3 nucleotides: TGTGCCAGCTCACCCTTCGTAGGGAACACCGAAGAGACCCAGTACTTC.

The V gene is TRBV30, the J gene TRBJ1-5; D is perhaps TRBD1 (5 bases). The V gene lost 3 bases and the J gene lost 6 bases, with 12 bases spanning the gap. CDR1 GTSNPN and CDR2 SVGIG come from the germline V gene (reference sequence). The length of the CDR3 is 13 residues. This CDR3 reads CAWSAGYGQPQHF. CDR3 DNA: TGTGCCTGGAGCGCAGGGTATGGTCAGCCCCAGCATTTT.

There are a few counts of this clone. The J gene is TRBJ2-7, the V gene TRBV6-5, with 7 bases aligning to TRBD2. This CDR3 region has 14 residues. CDR1 is MNHEY and CDR2 is SVGAGI in the germline V gene. J was trimmed by 3 bases and V by 6 bases; bases with no gene match: 8. The CDR3 here is CASSRTSADYEQYF. The CDR3 bases are TGTGCCAGCAGCCGTACTAGCGCGGACTACGAGCAGTACTTC.

The chain joins TRBV12-3 or TRBV12-4 to TRBJ1-1; D uncertain. This CDR3 spans 13 amino acids. Trimming removed 3 bases at V and 1 base at J, with 6 bases between. CDR3 protein: CASSFQTNTEAFF. CDR3 DNA: TGTGCCAGCAGTTTCCAGACGAACACTGAAGCTTTCTTT.

This chain links TRBV5-4 with TRBJ2-2; a weak D match, TRBD2 (5 bases). The CDR3 consists of 13 residues. V was clipped by 2 bases and J by 5 bases, with 7 bases between them. Per the germline V gene, CDR1 is SGHNT and CDR2 is YYREEE (reference sequence). This chain's CDR3 is CASSFRGTGELFF. The CDR3 DNA sequence: TGTGCCAGCAGCTTCCGGGGAACCGGGGAGCTGTTTTTT.

J is TRBJ1-5 and V is TRBV19; unclear D gene. The CDR3 consists of 13 residues. The V gene lost 3 bases and the J gene lost 9 bases, with 12 bases spanning the gap. In germline, CDR1 is LNHDA, CDR2 SQIVND (reference sequence). The CDR3 DNA reads as TGTGCCAGTAGTATTTCCAGACTTTTGCCCCAGCATTTT. It is translated as CASSISRLLPQHF.

CDR3 nucleotides: TGTGCCAGTACCTATTCCGTCGGACAGATGGACACTGAAGCTTTCTTT. It is translated as CASTYSVGQMDTEAFF. The chain has TRBV19 and TRBJ1-1; D may be TRBD1 (6 bases). The germline V and J ends were trimmed by 7 bases and 3 bases, with 21 bases remaining between them. In germline, CDR1 is LNHDA, CDR2 SQIVND (reference sequence). The CDR3 totals 16 residues.

The chain is built from TRBV10-3 and TRBJ1-1; a weak D match, TRBD1 (5 bases). V shed 2 bases and J shed 4 bases, with 14 bases lying between them. CDR1 is ENHRY and CDR2 is SYGVKD in the germline V gene. This CDR3 is built from 15 residues. CDR3 in amino acids: CAISEAEGLGTEAFF. As DNA, the CDR3 is TGTGCCATCAGTGAGGCCGAGGGGCTCGGCACTGAAGCTTTCTTT.

This rearrangement joins TRBV20-1 to TRBJ1-2, with a possible D match to TRBD1 (5 bases). The CDR3 extends over 13 amino acids. The V gene lost 3 bases and the J gene lost 3 bases, with 11 bases spanning the gap. Germline V CDR1 and CDR2: DFQATT, SNEGSKA (reference sequence). The CDR3 DNA is TGCAGTGCTAGTGGCGGGGGGGACTATGGCTACACCTTC. It translates to CSASGGGDYGYTF.

The genes are TRBV21-1 and TRBJ2-2; the table's D call of TRBD2 was not tested on the DNA. TRBV21-1 is a recognized pseudogene. The CDR3 contains 12 residues. The CDR3 here is CASSKGAGELFF. For the CDR3, the DNA is TGTGCCAGCAGCAAAGGAGCCGGGGAGCTGTTTTTT.

This clone appeared once. The chain couples TRBV6-7 to TRBJ1-3; a possible D gene is TRBD1 (5 bases). TRBV6-7 is marked as an open reading frame, function uncertain. The CDR3 has 15 residues. V was pared by 9 bases and J by 0 bases, with 15 bases between. CDR3 region: CASGARMTSGNTIYF. In nucleotides, the CDR3 is TGTGCCAGTGGGGCCAGGATGACCTCTGGAAACACCATATATTTT.

This chain links TRBV19 with TRBJ1-2, with 7 bases fitting TRBD1. The germline V gene has CDR1 LNHDA and CDR2 SQIVND (reference sequence). J lost 6 bases, V lost 4 bases, and 5 bases had no gene match. This CDR3 region has 13 residues. CDR3 DNA: TGTGCCAGTAGTAACCGGGACAGTAATGGCTACACCTTC. Translating gives CASSNRDSNGYTF.

In its sample, this clone was seen once. V usage is TRBV6-5 and J usage is TRBJ1-2; D perhaps matches TRBD1 (5 bases). V lost 8 bases and J 3 bases, leaving 16 bases between the germline ends. Germline V gene sequence: CDR1 MNHEY, CDR2 SVGAGI. CDR3 length equals 14 residues. Written as DNA, the CDR3 is TGTGCCAGCCCTCCCCGGCAGGGCGACTATGGCTACACCTTC. Its translation is CASPPRQGDYGYTF.